This entry concerns a single T cell receptor beta chain. The CDR3 is 14 residues long. The ends lost 6 bases at V and 6 bases at J; junction bases unmatched: 10. Germline V CDR1 and CDR2: MDHEN, SYDVKM. A multiplex PCR was run with 60 Vbeta primers and 13 Jbeta primers. The protocol was immunoSEQ multiplex PCR, while the TCRdb copy is restricted to in-frame clones and leaves out a portion. The sample has approximately 150,000 clones, around 90% seen once; the top ten hold 0.4% to 0.55%. This record comes from a study of cytomegalovirus exposure and HLA in healthy donors. This receptor was identified in a middle-aged woman in good health and CMV-seronegative. Sequencing input: PBMCs. The chain recombines TRBV28 with TRBJ2-5; 7 positions agree with TRBD2. As DNA, the CDR3 is TGTGCCAGCAGGACTAGCTCGGGTGGTCAGACCCAGTACTTC. Translating it yields CASRTSSGGQTQYF.